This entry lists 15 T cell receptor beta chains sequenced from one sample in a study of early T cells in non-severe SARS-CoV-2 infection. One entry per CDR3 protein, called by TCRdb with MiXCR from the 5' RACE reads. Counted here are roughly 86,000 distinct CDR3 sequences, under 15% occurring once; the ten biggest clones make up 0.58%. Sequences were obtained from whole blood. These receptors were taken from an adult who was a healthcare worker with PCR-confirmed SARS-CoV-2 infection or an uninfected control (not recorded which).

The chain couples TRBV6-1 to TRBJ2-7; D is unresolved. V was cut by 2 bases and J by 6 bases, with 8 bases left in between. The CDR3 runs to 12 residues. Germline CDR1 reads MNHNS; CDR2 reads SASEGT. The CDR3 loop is CASSEKRAEQYV. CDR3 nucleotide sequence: TGTGCCAGCAGTGAAAAAAGGGCCGAGCAGTACGTC.

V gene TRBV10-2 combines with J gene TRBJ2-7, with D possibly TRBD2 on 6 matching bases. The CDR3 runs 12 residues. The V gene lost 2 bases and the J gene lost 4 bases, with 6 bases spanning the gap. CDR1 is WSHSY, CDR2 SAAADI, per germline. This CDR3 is CASSEGGYEQYV. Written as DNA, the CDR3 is TGCGCCAGCAGTGAGGGGGGGTACGAGCAGTACGTC.

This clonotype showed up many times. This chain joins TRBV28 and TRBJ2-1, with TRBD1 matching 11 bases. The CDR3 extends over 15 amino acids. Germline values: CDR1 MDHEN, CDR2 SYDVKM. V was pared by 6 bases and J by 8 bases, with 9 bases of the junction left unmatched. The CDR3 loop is CASSFPGQGDYEQFF. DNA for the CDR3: TGTGCCAGCAGCTTCCCGGGACAGGGGGATTATGAGCAGTTCTTC.

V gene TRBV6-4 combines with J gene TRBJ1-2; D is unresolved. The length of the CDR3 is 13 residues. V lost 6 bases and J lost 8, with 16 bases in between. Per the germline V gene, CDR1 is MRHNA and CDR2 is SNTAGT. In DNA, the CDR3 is TGTGCCAGCAGACGGTCGGTAGTAAGCGGCTACACCTTC. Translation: CASRRSVVSGYTF.

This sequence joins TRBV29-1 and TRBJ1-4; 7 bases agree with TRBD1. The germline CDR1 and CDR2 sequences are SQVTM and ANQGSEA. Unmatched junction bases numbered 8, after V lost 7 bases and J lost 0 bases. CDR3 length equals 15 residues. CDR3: CSAAQGGATNEKLFF. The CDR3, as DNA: TGCAGCGCCGCGCAGGGGGGGGCAACTAATGAAAAACTGTTTTTT. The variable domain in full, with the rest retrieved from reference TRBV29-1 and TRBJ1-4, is SAVISQKPSRDICQRGTSLTIQCQVDSQVTMMFWYRQQPGQSLTLIATANQGSEATYESGFVIDKFPISRPNLTFSTLTVSNMSPEDSSIYLCSAAQGGATNEKLFFGSGTQLSVL.

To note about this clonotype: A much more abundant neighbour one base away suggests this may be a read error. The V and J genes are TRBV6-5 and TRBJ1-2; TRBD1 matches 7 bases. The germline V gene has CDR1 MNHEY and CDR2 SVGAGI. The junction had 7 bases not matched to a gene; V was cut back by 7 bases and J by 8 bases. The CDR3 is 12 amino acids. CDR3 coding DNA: TGTGCCAGCACCCGACAGGGAGTCGGCTACACCTTC. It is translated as CASTRQGVGYTF.

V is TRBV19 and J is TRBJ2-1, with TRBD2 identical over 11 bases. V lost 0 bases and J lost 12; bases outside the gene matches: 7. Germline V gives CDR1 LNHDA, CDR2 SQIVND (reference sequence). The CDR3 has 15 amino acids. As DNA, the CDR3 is TGTGCCAGTAGTATAGATTCACTAGCGGGGGTTGGGCAGTTCTTC. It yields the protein CASSIDSLAGVGQFF.

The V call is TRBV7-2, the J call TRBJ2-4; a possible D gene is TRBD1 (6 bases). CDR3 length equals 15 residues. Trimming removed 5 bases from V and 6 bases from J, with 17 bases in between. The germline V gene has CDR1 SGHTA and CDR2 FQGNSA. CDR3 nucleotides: TGTGCCAGCAGCATTATTCAGGGGTTCGGAAACATTCAGTACTTC. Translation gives CASSIIQGFGNIQYF.

CDR3 residues: CASRPAGLDFSTDTQYF. CDR3 nucleotides: TGTGCCAGCAGACCCGCGGGACTAGATTTTAGTACAGATACGCAGTATTTT. This rearrangement joins TRBV6-5 to TRBJ2-3; 8 nucleotides match TRBD2. CDR1 is MNHEY and CDR2 is SVGAGI in the germline V gene. V lost 6 bases and J lost 3; bases outside the gene matches: 14. CDR3 size: 17 residues.

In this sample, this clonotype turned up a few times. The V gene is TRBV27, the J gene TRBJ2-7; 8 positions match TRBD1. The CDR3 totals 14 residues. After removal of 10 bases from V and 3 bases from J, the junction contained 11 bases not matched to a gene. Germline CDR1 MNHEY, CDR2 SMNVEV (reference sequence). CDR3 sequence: CATQPAGGGYEQYV. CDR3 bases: TGTGCCACCCAGCCGGCAGGGGGCGGCTACGAGCAGTACGTC.

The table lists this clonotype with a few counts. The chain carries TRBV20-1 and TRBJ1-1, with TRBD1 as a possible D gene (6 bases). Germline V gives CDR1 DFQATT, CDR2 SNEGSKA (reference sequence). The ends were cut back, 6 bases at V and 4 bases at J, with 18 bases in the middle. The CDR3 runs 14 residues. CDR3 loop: CSAPETGTLTEAFF. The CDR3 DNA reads TGCAGTGCCCCCGAAACCGGGACACTCACTGAAGCTTTCTTT.

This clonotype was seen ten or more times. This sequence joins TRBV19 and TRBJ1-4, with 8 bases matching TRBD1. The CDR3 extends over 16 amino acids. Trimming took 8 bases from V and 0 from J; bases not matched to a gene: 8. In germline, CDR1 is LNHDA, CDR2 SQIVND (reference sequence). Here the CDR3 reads CASAPDRAATNEKLFF. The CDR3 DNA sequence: TGTGCCAGTGCACCGGACAGGGCCGCAACTAATGAAAAACTGTTTTTT.

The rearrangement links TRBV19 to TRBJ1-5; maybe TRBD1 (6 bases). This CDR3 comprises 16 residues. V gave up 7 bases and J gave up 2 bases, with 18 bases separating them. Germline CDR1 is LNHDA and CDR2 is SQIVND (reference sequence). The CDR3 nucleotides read TGTGCCAGTATTCGGGGGGCGCTTCTGGGCAATCAGCCCCAGCATTTT. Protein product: CASIRGALLGNQPQHF.

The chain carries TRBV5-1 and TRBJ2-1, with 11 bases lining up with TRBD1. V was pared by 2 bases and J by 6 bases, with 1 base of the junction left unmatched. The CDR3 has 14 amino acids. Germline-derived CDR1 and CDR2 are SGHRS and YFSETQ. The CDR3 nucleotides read TGCGCCAGCAGCTTAGGACAGGGGGCCAATGAGCAGTTCTTC. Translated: CASSLGQGANEQFF. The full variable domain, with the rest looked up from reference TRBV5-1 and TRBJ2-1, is KAGVTQTPRYLIKTRGQQVTLSCSPISGHRSVSWYQQTPGQGLQFLFEYFSETQRNKGNFPGRFSGRQFSNSRSEMNVSTLELGDSALYLCASSLGQGANEQFFGPGTRLTVL.

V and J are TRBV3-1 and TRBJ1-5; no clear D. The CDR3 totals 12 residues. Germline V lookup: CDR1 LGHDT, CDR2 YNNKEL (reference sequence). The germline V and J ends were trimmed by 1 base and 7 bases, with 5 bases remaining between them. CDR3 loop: CASSQGAQPQHF. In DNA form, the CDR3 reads TGTGCCAGCAGCCAAGGGGCACAGCCCCAGCATTTT.